The 27 T cell receptor beta chains below were found in one sample sequenced in a study of lymphopenia after photon versus proton radiotherapy. Only in-frame clones appear in the TCRdb table, and some are missing; sequencing was by immunoSEQ multiplex PCR. The sample includes fewer than 45,000 clones, about 82% of them seen just once. The input for sequencing was peripheral blood, taken from a patient treated with proton-based radiotherapy. These receptors all come from a woman aged 70 to 79 with pancreatic cancer. Some clones in this sample may be carry-over from other donors' samples.

The V and J genes are TRBV14 and TRBJ2-3, with D unresolved. In germline, CDR1 is SGHDN, CDR2 FVKESK. V was shortened by 3 bases and J by 0 bases, with 1 base between the two germline ends. The CDR3 covers 12 residues. This CDR3 reads CASSHSTDTQYF. CDR3 in DNA: TGTGCCAGCAGCCACAGCACAGATACGCAGTATTTT.

This chain links TRBV5-1 with TRBJ1-2; D gene uncertain. This CDR3 region has 14 residues. V was cut by 0 bases and J by 4 bases, with 10 bases left in between. Germline loops: CDR1 SGHRS, CDR2 YFSETQ. CDR3 sequence (DNA): TGCGCCAGCAGCTTGGCCGACGGAAGCTATGGCTACACCTTC. It translates to CASSLADGSYGYTF.

This clone was seen a single time. This sequence joins TRBV19 and TRBJ2-1, with D perhaps assigned TRBD1 or TRBD2 (5 bases each). This CDR3 is built from 12 residues. Germline assignment: CDR1 LNHDA and CDR2 SQIVND (reference sequence). The V and J ends lost 5 bases and 9 bases respectively, with 11 bases between them. The CDR3 bases are TGTGCCAGTAGTTTGGGGGATGGTGAGCAGTTCTTC. Encoded protein: CASSLGDGEQFF.

The chain combines TRBV30 with TRBJ1-6, with D unresolved. CDR1 GTSNPN and CDR2 SVGIG come from the germline V gene (reference sequence). The ends were cut back, 3 bases at V and 8 bases at J, with 17 bases in the middle. The CDR3 loop spans 15 amino acids. The CDR3 DNA reads as TGTGCCTGGAGCGATCCCCACTCACTCGATTCACCCCTCCACTTT. Residues: CAWSDPHSLDSPLHF.

The chain employs TRBV2 and TRBJ2-1; D uncertain. The CDR3 loop spans 12 amino acids. Germline V lookup: CDR1 SNHLY, CDR2 FYNNEI. Trimming cost V 6 bases and J 8 bases, with 11 bases left between them. The CDR3 DNA is TGTGCCAGCAGAAGGCTACAATATGAGCAGTTCTTC. This gives the protein CASRRLQYEQFF.

The rearrangement joins TRBV5-8 to TRBJ1-2; D perhaps matches TRBD1 (5 bases). Looked up from germline, CDR1 is SGHTS and CDR2 is YDEGEE. The CDR3 is 13 residues long. Trimming shortened V by 5 bases and J by 4 bases, and 12 bases separated the two germline ends. Here the CDR3 DNA reads TGTGCCAGCAGGGCCCAGGGTCTCTATGGCTACACCTTC. Translation gives CASRAQGLYGYTF.

The chain combines TRBV28 with TRBJ1-5; D call uncertain. The CDR3 is 15 residues long. Germline CDR1 and CDR2: MDHEN and SYDVKM. The V end was cut by 6 bases, the J end by 4 bases, with 16 bases between. CDR3 bases: TGTGCCAGCAGGTCGGTTGACGGGGTTAATCAGCCCCAGCATTTT. Translation: CASRSVDGVNQPQHF.

CDR3 region: CASSLRGRIGEAFF. For the CDR3, the DNA is TGTGCCAGCAGCTTAAGGGGGCGGATTGGTGAAGCTTTCTTT. V usage is TRBV11-2 and J usage is TRBJ1-1, with 7 nucleotides matching TRBD1. The germline V gene has CDR1 SGHAT and CDR2 FQNNGV. There are 14 residues in the CDR3. V shed 2 bases and J 7 bases; nucleotides not matched to a gene: 7.

The chain has TRBV6-1 and TRBJ2-7; D not certain. The V end lost 3 bases, the J end lost 7 bases, and 16 bases lay between the germline ends. This CDR3 contains 14 residues. Looked up from germline, CDR1 is MNHNS and CDR2 is SASEGT. The CDR3 DNA reads TGTGCCAGCAGTGAGGAGATGAGTAGCAGGGAGCAGTACTTC. It codes for CASSEEMSSREQYF.

This sequence joins TRBV5-1 and TRBJ2-1; D is perhaps TRBD2 (5 bases). The germline V gene has CDR1 SGHRS and CDR2 YFSETQ. The CDR3 runs 15 residues. Trimming shortened V by 4 bases and J by 0 bases, and 11 bases separated the two germline ends. DNA for the CDR3: TGCGCCAGCAGCCAGGACTCAAGCTCCTACAATGAGCAGTTCTTC. Encoded protein: CASSQDSSSYNEQFF.

V gene TRBV2 combines with J gene TRBJ1-6; D is unclear. CDR1 and CDR2 (germline): SNHLY, FYNNEI. Trimming stripped 3 bases from V and 11 bases from J, with 14 bases between. The CDR3 spans 14 residues. CDR3 in amino acids: CASSEEGRGTPLHF. The CDR3 DNA sequence: TGTGCCAGCAGTGAGGAAGGGCGGGGAACACCCCTCCACTTT.

The genes are TRBV5-1 and TRBJ1-6; D ambiguous. V lost 3 bases and J 5 bases, leaving 12 bases between the germline ends. Germline CDR1 reads SGHRS; CDR2 reads YFSETQ. The CDR3 has 15 residues. CDR3 protein: CASSSGPRDNSPLHF. The CDR3 DNA follows: TGCGCCAGCAGCTCGGGCCCTAGAGATAATTCACCCCTCCACTTT.

This chain uses TRBV12-2 with TRBJ2-7; the table names TRBD2, a call not compared with the DNA. TRBV12-2 corresponds to a pseudogene. CDR3 length: 16 residues. CDR3 sequence: CASRLWGLAGPCEQYF. CDR3 DNA sequence: TGTGCAAGTCGCTTGTGGGGACTAGCGGGACCCTGCGAGCAGTACTTC.

This clone was counted a single time. The CDR3 nucleotides read TGTGCCAGCAGTTTAGGGGGCAACTATGGCTACACCTTC. Its translation: CASSLGGNYGYTF. This chain links TRBV28 with TRBJ1-2; perhaps TRBD1 as D (6 bases). CDR3 length: 13 residues. Between the trimmed V and J ends, which lost 2 bases and 2 bases, there was a span of 6 bases. CDR1 and CDR2 from the germline V gene are MDHEN and SYDVKM.

The rearrangement joins TRBV19 to TRBJ1-5; 10 nucleotides line up with TRBD1. Trimming cost V 9 bases and J 3 bases; bases outside gene matches: 8. The CDR3 is 15 amino acids. CDR1 LNHDA and CDR2 SQIVND come from the germline V gene (reference sequence). CDR3 DNA: TGTGCCAGCAAGGACAGGGGGGTTCTCAATCAGCCCCAGCATTTT. It translates to CASKDRGVLNQPQHF.

The chain uses TRBV27 and TRBJ2-1; TRBD2 aligns across 7 bases. Trimming cost V 8 bases and J 8 bases; bases outside gene matches: 9. CDR1 is MNHEY, CDR2 SMNVEV, per germline (reference sequence). The CDR3 is 13 amino acids. Written as DNA, the CDR3 is TGTGCCAGCCGAAAGAGCGGGAACGATGAGCAGTTCTTC. Its protein is CASRKSGNDEQFF.

V gene TRBV29-1 combines with J gene TRBJ1-1, with D possibly TRBD1 on 5 matching bases. The CDR3 has 14 residues. Trimming took off 6 bases at V and 0 bases at J, with 14 bases between the two ends. The germline V gene encodes CDR1 SQVTM and CDR2 ANQGSEA. The CDR3 bases are TGCAGCGTCCAAGGGGCAGGCATGAACACTGAAGCTTTCTTT. Its protein product is CSVQGAGMNTEAFF.

As to this clone: The junction and the germline gene differ at one end; a read error may be behind it. The CDR3 DNA reads TGTGCCAGTAGTACACACCCCTACATGAACATTGAAGCTTTCTTT. It specifies CASSTHPYMNIEAFF. V and J are TRBV19 and TRBJ1-1; no clear D gene. The CDR3 has 15 amino acids. The germline CDR1 and CDR2 sequences are LNHDA and SQIVND (reference sequence).

This CDR3 is CASSLTGQTTGELFF. The CDR3 DNA sequence: TGCGCCAGCAGCTTGACGGGACAGACCACCGGGGAGCTGTTTTTT. V and J are TRBV5-1 and TRBJ2-2; 7 nucleotides line up with TRBD1. J gave up 4 bases and V 1 base, and 4 bases lay outside the gene matches. The germline CDR1 and CDR2 sequences are SGHRS and YFSETQ. The CDR3 runs 15 residues.

In nucleotides, the CDR3 is TGTGCCAGCAGTTACTCGATTATTGCGAACACTGAAGCTTTCTTT. Translating gives CASSYSIIANTEAFF. The chain combines TRBV6-6 with TRBJ1-1, with no clear D. In germline, CDR1 is MNHNY, CDR2 SVGAGI (reference sequence). V gave up 0 bases and J gave up 1 base, with 9 bases separating them. The CDR3 consists of 15 residues.

The chain recombines TRBV15 with TRBJ1-2, with D possibly being TRBD1 (6 bases). Germline lookup yields CDR1 LNHNV and CDR2 YYDKDF (reference sequence). The CDR3 covers 19 residues. Trimming took 5 bases from V and 4 from J, leaving 29 bases between them. CDR3 sequence: CATSDRTETRSFASYGYTF. CDR3 in DNA: TGTGCCACCAGCGACCGGACAGAAACCAGGAGCTTTGCTAGCTATGGCTACACCTTC.

The rearrangement links TRBV19 to TRBJ1-5, with D uncertain. The CDR3 spans 16 residues. With 5 bases removed from V and 0 bases from J, the gap between germline ends came to 14 bases. Per germline, CDR1 LNHDA and CDR2 SQIVND (reference sequence). CDR3 region: CASSQRILNSNQPQHF. The DNA of the CDR3 is TGTGCCAGTAGTCAACGGATCCTTAATAGCAATCAGCCCCAGCATTTT.

The rearrangement links TRBV6-1 to TRBJ1-6, with 10 bases fitting TRBD1. The germline gives CDR1 MNHNS, CDR2 SASEGT. This CDR3 comprises 17 residues. The J segment lost 10 bases and the V segment lost 1 base, leaving 10 bases of the junction unmatched. The CDR3 DNA sequence: TGTGCCAGCAGTGAAGTGACAGGGGGCATATCAGGATCACCCCTCCACTTT. Translating it yields CASSEVTGGISGSPLHF.

This sequence joins TRBV11-2 and TRBJ2-3; 8 bases line up with TRBD2. This CDR3 contains 15 residues. The trim removed 6 bases at V and 2 bases at J, leaving 7 bases unmatched. Germline loops: CDR1 SGHAT, CDR2 FQNNGV. Written as DNA, the CDR3 is TGTGCCAGCAGACATAGCGGGGAACCCACAGATACGCAGTATTTT. Protein: CASRHSGEPTDTQYF.

The chain is built from TRBV23-1 and TRBJ2-7; D uncertain. TRBV23-1 is known as an ORF, though its function is uncertain. The CDR3 consists of 14 residues. The ends were cut back, 6 bases at V and 9 bases at J, with 21 bases in the middle. The CDR3 DNA is TGCGCCAGCAGAAGACCCGGATTAATTTGGGGGCAGTACTTC. Its protein is CASRRPGLIWGQYF.

This chain connects TRBV7-9 to TRBJ1-1; D unclear. Trimming removed 6 bases at V and 1 base at J, with 12 bases between. CDR3 size: 14 residues. The germline gives CDR1 SEHNR, CDR2 FQNEAQ (reference sequence). The CDR3 coding sequence is TGTGCCAGCAGTCCCGGGAAAAGGAACACTGAAGCTTTCTTT. Its translation is CASSPGKRNTEAFF.

The J gene is TRBJ2-5, the V gene TRBV6-5; no firm D call. The ends were cut back, 0 bases at V and 5 bases at J, with 4 bases in the middle. The length of the CDR3 is 12 residues. Germline-derived CDR1 and CDR2 are MNHEY and SVGAGI. CDR3: CASSYSGETQYF. CDR3 coding DNA: TGTGCCAGCAGTTACTCGGGGGAGACCCAGTACTTC.